Given below is one TCR beta chain in context. Its antigen is unknown. The record originates from a study of siplizumab effects on memory and regulatory T cells. Study-level results: Confirmatory evidence of suppressive function in proliferating siplizumab-culture Tregs was not obtained. Siplizumab led to significantly less abundant alloreactive sequences that could be traced back to unstimulated CD4+ memory cells.

Germline lookup yields CDR1 MNHNS and CDR2 SASEGT. V gave up 5 bases and J gave up 6 bases; unmatched junction bases: 11. The CDR3 loop spans 15 amino acids. Here immunoSEQ multiplex PCR was the method, and the copy in TCRdb shows in-frame clones only, minus some. Of some 97,000 clones in the sample, around 94% were seen once. Sequenced sample: Tregs sorted from blood. The source is a human donor in good health. This chain joins TRBV6-1 and TRBJ1-2; 8 nucleotides match TRBD1. The CDR3 DNA follows: TGTGCCAGCAGTAAGGGGGACAGGCGATTGGATGGCTACACCTTC. It specifies CASSKGDRRLDGYTF.